What follows describes a single TCR beta chain. This CDR3 is built from 13 residues. The V gene's germline CDR1 is MNHEY and CDR2 SVGEGT. Trimming removed 5 bases from V and 4 bases from J; junction bases left unmatched: 4. The data are from a study of blood T cell repertoires in COVID-19. Study-wide background: Nucleic acid was either cDNA or gDNA, and it came from T cells, B-cell-depleted T cells, or PBMCs.

Repertoires were generated with immunoSEQ multiplex PCR, while TCRdb's copy carries only in-frame clones and drops some. The sample has 88,000 or so clones; about 76% are singletons. The clonotype originates from a human donor in a cohort sampled during active COVID-19. The rearrangement links TRBV6-2 or TRBV6-3 to TRBJ1-1, with 7 bases fitting TRBD1. The specimen sequenced was peripheral blood. CDR3 protein: CASSGTGVTEAFF. The CDR3 DNA sequence: TGTGCCAGCAGTGGAACAGGGGTCACTGAAGCTTTCTTT.